This TCR beta chain was profiled in a study of early T cells in non-severe SARS-CoV-2 infection. Study-wide context: Sequencing of bulk RNA from unsorted whole blood was done, without chain pairing.

Unique molecular identifiers (one per individual cDNA molecule) were attached. MiXCR, applied by TCRdb to the 5' RACE reads, yields one record per CDR3 protein. The top ten clones hold more than 3% of a sample with approximately 80,000 distinct CDR3 sequences, 10% to 15% of them seen once. Trimming took off 3 bases at V and 2 bases at J, with 10 bases between the two ends. The CDR3 covers 15 residues. Germline lookup yields CDR1 SNHLY and CDR2 FYNNEI. Remarks on this clonotype: Its antigen is as yet unknown.

Findings of the study overall: Reliance on VDJdb matching favored anti-spike CD8 responses; private and CD4 specificities were missed.

Specimen: whole blood. This chain joins TRBV2 and TRBJ2-2, with D possibly being TRBD2 (5 bases). The receptor's source is an adult who was a healthcare worker with PCR-confirmed SARS-CoV-2 infection or an uninfected control (not recorded which). For the CDR3, the DNA is TGTGCCAGCAGTGAGAGAGGGAAAAACACCGGGGAGCTGTTTTTT. Its translation is CASSERGKNTGELFF.